The clone carrying this TCR beta chain was observed a few times. Its antigen is undetermined. TCRdb independently ran MiXCR on the 5' RACE reads; one entry per CDR3 protein. This table holds some 600,000 distinct CDR3 sequences, about 7.6% found once. The sample comes from a study of identical twins. The study's findings and limits: Memory repertoires showed no such pattern, whereas abundant cord blood beta clonotypes carried fewer insertions. Some out-of-frame alpha sequences were shared by twins, and these showed excess low generation probability.

The trim removed 3 bases at V and 6 bases at J, leaving 10 bases unmatched. This CDR3 has 16 residues. These data were also reused for a study on yellow fever vaccine responses in identical twins.

The chain couples TRBV12-3 or TRBV12-4 to TRBJ1-5; 8 bases are a match to TRBD1. This TCR was recovered from a young woman in good health. The specimen sequenced was PBMCs. CDR3 bases: TGTGCCAGCAGTTTGAGGACAGGGAGGAGAATTCAGCCCCAGCATTTT. Translation: CASSLRTGRRIQPQHF.